The present T cell receptor beta chain was sequenced within a study of OX40 agonist ivuxolimab in advanced cancers. Regarding the study in general: Ivuxolimab was a fully human IgG2 agonistic monoclonal antibody targeting the costimulatory receptor OX40 (CD134). Intravenous ivuxolimab was administered to patients every 2 weeks at six dose levels: 0.01, 0.1, 0.3, 1.5, 3 and 10 mg/kg. Of the approximately 54 dose-escalation patients, hepatocellular carcinoma was present in approximately 20, melanoma in some 15, renal cell carcinoma in 9 and head and neck cancer in 9. In the dose-escalation cohort, 65% to 85% of patients were male, and the mean age was roughly 60 years with a range of roughly 20 to 80. Patients were allowed to have had prior anti-PD-1, anti-PD-L1 or anti-CTLA-4 therapy, and 40% to 45% of the dose-escalation patients had previously received checkpoint inhibitors. Partial responses were achieved by three dose-escalation patients, of whom one had hepatocellular carcinoma and two had cutaneous melanoma. Peripheral TCRbeta sequencing was intended to test whether TCR sequence diversity was altered and clonal T-cell expansion was caused by ivuxolimab. The paper covers the monotherapy dose-escalation part of the phase I ivuxolimab trial, which included N of about 50 patients.

Concerning this clone itself: What antigen it recognizes has not been identified. No much larger clone is present one base from it, and per-base qualities are unavailable.

Patients with autoimmune disease history or receiving systemic immunosuppression were excluded from the trial. Peripheral blood for TCR sequencing was collected from all dose cohorts at baseline, on cycle 4 day 1, and on cycle 7 day 1. The samples were taken from a phase I, first-in-human, multicenter, open-label dose-escalation trial of ivuxolimab. The trial enrolled adults with locally advanced or metastatic head and neck squamous cell, hepatocellular, melanoma or renal cell carcinoma. Before TCR sequencing, CD4+ and CD8+ T cells were separately sorted from peripheral blood. Genomic DNA was extracted from sorted cells for sequencing of the TCRbeta CDR3 region. The immunoSEQ Assay was used for sequencing of TCRbeta CDR3 regions. Entries here come from immuneACCESS through TCRdb and include only in-frame sequences with V and J called. Some clones fail to appear in such tables; in the studies checked, an unresolved V gene covers under half of the shortfall, and the cause of the remainder is unknown. A total of about 35,000 clones appear in this sample, approximately 79% of them only once. The top ten constitute more than 14% of the sample.

What the research found in general, with its limitations: In the 0.1-3.0 mg/kg groups, partial responders had among the lowest normalized peripheral clonal expansion, particularly in CD8+ T cells. At doses from 0.1 to 3.0 mg/kg, clonal expansion was seen in both CD4+ and CD8+ blood T cells between baseline and week 6. Low levels of normalized T-cell clonal expansion were also seen in some nonresponding patients. On average, CD8+ T cells showed more expanded clones than CD4+ T cells after ivuxolimab. The antigen specificity of the clonally expanded peripheral T cells was not determined.

Based on the germline V gene, the CDR1 and CDR2 sequences are MNHEY and SVGAGI. The CDR3 holds 13 amino acids from the cysteine to the phenylalanine. CDR3 DNA only is kept here, 39 bases in frame from base 1. At the junction V is shortened by 5 bases and J by 6 bases, with 13 bases in between. This clonotype was sampled from an adult with an advanced solid tumor such as melanoma, head and neck, liver or kidney cancer. The V and J segments used are TRBV6-5 and TRBJ1-2, and perhaps TRBD1 as D gene, on 5 matching bases. Sequences were derived from CD4+ or CD8+ T cells sorted from blood, sampled in a trial of the OX40 agonist ivuxolimab. The CDR3 region: CASSLDLGDGYTF. The DNA sequence is as follows: TGTGCCAGCAGTCTCGACTTGGGGGATGGCTACACCTTC.